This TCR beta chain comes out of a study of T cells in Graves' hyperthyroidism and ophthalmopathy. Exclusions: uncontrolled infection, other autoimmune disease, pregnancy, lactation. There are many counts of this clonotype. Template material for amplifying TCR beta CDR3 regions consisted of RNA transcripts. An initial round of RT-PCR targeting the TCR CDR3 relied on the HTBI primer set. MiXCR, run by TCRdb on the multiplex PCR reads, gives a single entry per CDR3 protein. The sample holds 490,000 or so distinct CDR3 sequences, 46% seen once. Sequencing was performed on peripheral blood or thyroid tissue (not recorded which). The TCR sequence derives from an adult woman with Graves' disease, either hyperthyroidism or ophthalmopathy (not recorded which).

CDR3 DNA sequence: TGCAGTGCTAGAGACCCCCCTGAGCAGTACTTC. Amino acids: CSARDPPEQYF. This chain links TRBV20-1 with TRBJ2-7; D gene unclear. Deletions cut 0 bases from V and 7 bases from J, with 7 bases between. CDR3 size: 11 residues. Per the germline V gene, CDR1 is DFQATT and CDR2 is SNEGSKA (reference sequence).